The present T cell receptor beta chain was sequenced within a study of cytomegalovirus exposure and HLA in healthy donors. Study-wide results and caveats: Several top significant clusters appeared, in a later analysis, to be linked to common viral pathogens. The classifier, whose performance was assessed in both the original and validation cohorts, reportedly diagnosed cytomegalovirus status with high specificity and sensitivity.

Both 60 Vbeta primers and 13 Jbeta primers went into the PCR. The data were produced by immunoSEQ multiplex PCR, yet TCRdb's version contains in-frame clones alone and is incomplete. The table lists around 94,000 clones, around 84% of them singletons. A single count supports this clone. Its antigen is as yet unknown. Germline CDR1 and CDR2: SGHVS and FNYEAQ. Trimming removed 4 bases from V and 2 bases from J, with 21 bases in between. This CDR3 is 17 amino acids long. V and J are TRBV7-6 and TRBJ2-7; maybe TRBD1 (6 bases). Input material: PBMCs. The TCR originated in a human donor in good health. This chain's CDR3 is CASSSVPVTGSTYEQYF. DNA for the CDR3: TGTGCCAGCAGCTCCGTCCCCGTCACAGGGAGTACCTACGAGCAGTACTTC.